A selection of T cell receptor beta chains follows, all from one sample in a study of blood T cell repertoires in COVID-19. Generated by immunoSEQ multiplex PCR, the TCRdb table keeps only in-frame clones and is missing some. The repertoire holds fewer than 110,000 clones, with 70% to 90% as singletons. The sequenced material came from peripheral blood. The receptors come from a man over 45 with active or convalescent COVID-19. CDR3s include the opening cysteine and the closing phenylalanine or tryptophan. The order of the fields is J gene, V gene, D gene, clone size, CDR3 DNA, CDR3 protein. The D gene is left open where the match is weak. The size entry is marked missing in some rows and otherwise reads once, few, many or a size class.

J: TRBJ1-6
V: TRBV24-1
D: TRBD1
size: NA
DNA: TGTGCCACCAGTGATTTGCCCAGGGGGCTTCGGGATTCACCCCTCCACTTT
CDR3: CATSDLPRGLRDSPLHF

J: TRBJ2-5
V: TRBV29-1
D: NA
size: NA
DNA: TGCAGCGTTGATACAGGCGATCGGACGGCCCAGTACTTC
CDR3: CSVDTGDRTAQYF

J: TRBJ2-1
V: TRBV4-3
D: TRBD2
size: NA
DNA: TGCGCCAGCAGCCAAGATTACGGACTAGCAACTTACAATGAGCAGTTCTTC
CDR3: CASSQDYGLATYNEQFF

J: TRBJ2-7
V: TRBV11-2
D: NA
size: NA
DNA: TGTGCCAGCAGCTCCGACAGTACCTACTCTTCCTACGAGCAGTACTTC
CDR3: CASSSDSTYSSYEQYF

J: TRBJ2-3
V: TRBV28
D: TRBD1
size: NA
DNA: TGTGCCAGCAGTCCGGGACAGTTTAGCACAGATACGCAGTATTTT
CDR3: CASSPGQFSTDTQYF

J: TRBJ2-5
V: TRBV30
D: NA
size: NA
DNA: TGTGCCTGGGTTGACAGGAAAGGCGAGACCCAGTACTTC
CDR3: CAWVDRKGETQYF

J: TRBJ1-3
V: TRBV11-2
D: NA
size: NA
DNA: TGTGCCAGCAGCTTAGATCGCGCTGGAAACACCATATATTTT
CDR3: CASSLDRAGNTIYF

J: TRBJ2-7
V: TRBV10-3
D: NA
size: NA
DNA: TGTGCCATCAGTGAGTCTACAGGGGGGGACGAGCAGTACTTC
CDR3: CAISESTGGDEQYF

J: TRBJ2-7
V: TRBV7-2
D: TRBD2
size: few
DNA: TGTGCCAGCAGCTTAGAGCTTCTAGCGGGAGTCGAGCAGTACTTC
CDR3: CASSLELLAGVEQYF

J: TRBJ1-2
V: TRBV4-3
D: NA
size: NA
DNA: TGCGCCAGCAGCCAACAGGGTCGCGGCTACACCTTC
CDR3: CASSQQGRGYTF

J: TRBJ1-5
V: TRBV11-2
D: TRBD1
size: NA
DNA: TGTGCCAGCAGCTTGGGACAGTTCAATCAGCCCCAGCATTTT
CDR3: CASSLGQFNQPQHF

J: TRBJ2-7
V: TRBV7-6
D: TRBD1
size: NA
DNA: TGTGCCAGCAGCTTAGGTTCAGGGGGCTCCTACGAGCAGTACTTC
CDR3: CASSLGSGGSYEQYF

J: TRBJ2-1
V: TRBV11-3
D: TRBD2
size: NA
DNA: TGTGCCAGCAGCTTAAGTTCTAGCGGGAGGCTGTTCTTC
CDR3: CASSLSSSGRLFF

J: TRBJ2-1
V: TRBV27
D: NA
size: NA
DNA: TGTGCCAGCAGTGCCGGGACTCTTGTTAGCTCCTACAATGAGCAGTTCTTC
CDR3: CASSAGTLVSSYNEQFF

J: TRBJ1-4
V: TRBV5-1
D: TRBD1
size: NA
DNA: TGCGCCAGCAGCAGCTCACCGACAGGGGCGGGTGAAAAACTGTTTTTT
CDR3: CASSSSPTGAGEKLFF

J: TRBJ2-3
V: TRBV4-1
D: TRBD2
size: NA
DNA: TGCGCCAGCAGCCAAGATCCCAAGCGGGAGCGGTATTTT
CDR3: CASSQDPKRERYF

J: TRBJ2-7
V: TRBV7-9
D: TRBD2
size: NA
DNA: TGTGCCAGCAGCTCGTCGACTAGCGGGAGGGCCGCGGACGAGCAGTACTTC
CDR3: CASSSSTSGRAADEQYF

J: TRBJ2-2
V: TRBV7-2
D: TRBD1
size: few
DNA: TGTGCCAGCAGCCACCTAAGACAGGGTCTCGGGGAGCTGTTTTTT
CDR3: CASSHLRQGLGELFF

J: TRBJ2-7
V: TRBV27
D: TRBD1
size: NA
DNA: TGTGCCAGCAGTTTTTTTACGGGACAGGGTGTCAACGAGCAGTACTTC
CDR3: CASSFFTGQGVNEQYF

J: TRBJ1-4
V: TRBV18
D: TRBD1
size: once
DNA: TGTGCCAGCTCAACAGGACAGGGAGGGGATGAAAAACTGTTTTTT
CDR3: CASSTGQGGDEKLFF

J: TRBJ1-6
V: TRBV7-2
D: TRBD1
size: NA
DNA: TGTGCCAGCAGCTTAAGGGGGCAAGCCTCCTATAATTCACCCCTCCACTTT
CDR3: CASSLRGQASYNSPLHF

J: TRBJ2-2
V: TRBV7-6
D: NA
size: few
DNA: TGTGCCAGCAGCTCCTTTCGTGGGGGGGCGGCCGGGGAGCTGTTTTTT
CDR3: CASSSFRGGAAGELFF

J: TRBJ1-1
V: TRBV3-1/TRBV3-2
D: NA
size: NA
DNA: TGTGCCAGCAGCCAAGATGAGGCGGAAGCTTTCTTT
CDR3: CASSQDEAEAFF

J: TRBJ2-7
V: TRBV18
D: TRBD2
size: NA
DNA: TGTGCCAGCTCACCTGGACTAGGGCTAGACGAGCAGTACTTC
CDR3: CASSPGLGLDEQYF

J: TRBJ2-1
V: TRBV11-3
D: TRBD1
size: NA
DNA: TGTGCCAGCAGCCCAGGGGGCGGAACGAATGAGCAGTTCTTC
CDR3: CASSPGGGTNEQFF

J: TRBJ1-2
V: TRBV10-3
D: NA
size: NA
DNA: TGTGCCATCAGCGAGAATTTAGGGAACAGCGGACGGGGCTATGGCTACACCTTC
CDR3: CAISENLGNSGRGYGYTF

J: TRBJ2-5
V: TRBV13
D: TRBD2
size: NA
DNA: TGTGCCAGCAGCTTAAGGCTAGCGGGGGAGGGAGGAGAGACCCAGTACTTC
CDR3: CASSLRLAGEGGETQYF

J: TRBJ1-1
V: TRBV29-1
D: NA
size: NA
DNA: TGCAGCGTTGAAGCTCCTGGGGCCCACAGGGACACTGAAGCTTTCTTT
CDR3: CSVEAPGAHRDTEAFF

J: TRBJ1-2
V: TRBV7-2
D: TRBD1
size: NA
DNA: TGTGCCAGCGGAATGACAGGGTTGAGTGGCTACACCTTC
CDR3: CASGMTGLSGYTF

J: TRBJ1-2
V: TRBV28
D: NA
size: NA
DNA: TGTGCCAGCAGTCCATCAGATGCCTATGGCTACACCTTC
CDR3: CASSPSDAYGYTF

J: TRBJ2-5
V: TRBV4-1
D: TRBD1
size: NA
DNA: TGCGCCAGCAGCCAAGATAGGACAGGGGACGGGGAGACCCAGTACTTC
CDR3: CASSQDRTGDGETQYF

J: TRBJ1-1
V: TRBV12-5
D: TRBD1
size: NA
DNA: TGTGCTAGTGCCCTTGGAGCAGGGGGCCGGGAGTACACTGAAGCTTTCTTT
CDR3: CASALGAGGREYTEAFF

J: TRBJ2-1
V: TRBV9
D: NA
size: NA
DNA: TGTGCCAGCAGCGTAAGCCAGGGCAATGAGCAGTTCTTC
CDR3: CASSVSQGNEQFF

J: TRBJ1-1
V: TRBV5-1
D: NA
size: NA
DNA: TGCGCCAGCAGCCACCAGGACACAGAAGCTTTCTTT
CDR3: CASSHQDTEAFF

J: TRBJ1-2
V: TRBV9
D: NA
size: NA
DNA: TGTGCCAGCAGCGTAGTTGGGGGGAACTATGGCTACACCTTC
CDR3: CASSVVGGNYGYTF

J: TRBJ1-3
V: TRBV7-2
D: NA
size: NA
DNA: TGTGCCAGCAGCTTAGCCGCTACCCTCTCTGGAAACACCATATATTTT
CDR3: CASSLAATLSGNTIYF

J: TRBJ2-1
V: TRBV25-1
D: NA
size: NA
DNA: TGTGCCAGCAGTGAATCAGGGCGGCAGTACAATGAGCAGTTCTTC
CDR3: CASSESGRQYNEQFF

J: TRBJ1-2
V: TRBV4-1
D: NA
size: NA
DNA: TGCGCCAGCAGCCAAGATTCTAAATATGGCTACACCTTC
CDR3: CASSQDSKYGYTF